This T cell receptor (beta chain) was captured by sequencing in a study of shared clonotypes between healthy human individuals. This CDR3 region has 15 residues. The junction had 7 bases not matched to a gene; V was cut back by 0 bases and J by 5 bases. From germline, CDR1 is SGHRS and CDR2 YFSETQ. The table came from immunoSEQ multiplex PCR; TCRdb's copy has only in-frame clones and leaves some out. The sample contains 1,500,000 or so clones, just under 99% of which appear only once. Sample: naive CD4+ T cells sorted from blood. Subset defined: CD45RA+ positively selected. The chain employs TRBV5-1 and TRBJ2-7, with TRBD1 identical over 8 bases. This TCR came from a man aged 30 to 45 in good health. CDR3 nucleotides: TGCGCCAGCAGCTTGGTCAGGGGGCTTAAGAACGAGCAGTACTTC. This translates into CASSLVRGLKNEQYF.